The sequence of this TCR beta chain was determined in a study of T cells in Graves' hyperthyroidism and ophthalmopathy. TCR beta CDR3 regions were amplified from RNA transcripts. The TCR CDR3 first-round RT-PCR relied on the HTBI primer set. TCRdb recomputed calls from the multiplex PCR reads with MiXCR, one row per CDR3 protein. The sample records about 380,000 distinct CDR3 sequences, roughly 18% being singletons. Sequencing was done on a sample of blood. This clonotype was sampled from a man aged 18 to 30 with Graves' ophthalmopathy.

This CDR3 is CASSLRDRGLGGELFF. CDR3 bases: TGCGCCAGCAGCTTACGAGACAGGGGGCTTGGCGGGGAGCTGTTTTTT. V and J are TRBV5-1 and TRBJ2-2; 10 positions agree with TRBD1. Germline CDR1 reads SGHRS; CDR2 reads YFSETQ. This CDR3 has 16 residues. The trim removed 2 bases at V and 7 bases at J, leaving 8 bases unmatched.